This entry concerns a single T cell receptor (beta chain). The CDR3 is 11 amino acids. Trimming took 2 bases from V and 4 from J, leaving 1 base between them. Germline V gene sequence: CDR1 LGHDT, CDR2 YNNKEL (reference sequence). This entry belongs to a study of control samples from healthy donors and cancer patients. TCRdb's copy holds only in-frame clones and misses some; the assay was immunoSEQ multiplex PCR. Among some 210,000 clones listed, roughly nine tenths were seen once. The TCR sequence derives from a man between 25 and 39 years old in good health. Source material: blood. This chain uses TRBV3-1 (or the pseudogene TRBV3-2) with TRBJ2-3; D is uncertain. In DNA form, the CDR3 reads TGTGCCAGCAGCCAATCAGATACGCAGTATTTT. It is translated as CASSQSDTQYF.